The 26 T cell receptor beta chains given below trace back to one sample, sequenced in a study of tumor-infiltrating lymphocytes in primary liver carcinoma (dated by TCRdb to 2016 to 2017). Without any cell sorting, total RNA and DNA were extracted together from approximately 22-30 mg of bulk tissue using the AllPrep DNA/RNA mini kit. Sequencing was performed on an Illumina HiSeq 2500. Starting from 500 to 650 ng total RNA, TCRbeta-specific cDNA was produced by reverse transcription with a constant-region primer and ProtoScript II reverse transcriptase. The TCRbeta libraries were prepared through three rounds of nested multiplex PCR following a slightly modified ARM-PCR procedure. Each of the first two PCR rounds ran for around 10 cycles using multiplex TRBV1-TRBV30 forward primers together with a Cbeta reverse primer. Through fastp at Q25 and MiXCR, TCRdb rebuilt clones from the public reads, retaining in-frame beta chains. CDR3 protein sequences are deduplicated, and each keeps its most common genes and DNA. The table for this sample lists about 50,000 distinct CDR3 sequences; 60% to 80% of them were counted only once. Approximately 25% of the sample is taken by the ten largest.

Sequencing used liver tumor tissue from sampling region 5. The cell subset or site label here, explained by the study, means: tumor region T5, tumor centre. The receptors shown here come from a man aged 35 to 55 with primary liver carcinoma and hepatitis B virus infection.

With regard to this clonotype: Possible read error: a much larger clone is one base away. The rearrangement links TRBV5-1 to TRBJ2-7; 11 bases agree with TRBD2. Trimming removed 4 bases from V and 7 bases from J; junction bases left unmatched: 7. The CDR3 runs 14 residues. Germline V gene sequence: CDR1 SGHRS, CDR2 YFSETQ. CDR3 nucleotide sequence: TGCGCCAGCAGCGTAGCGGGAGGGAAGTCGGAGCAGTACTTC. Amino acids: CASSVAGGKSEQYF.

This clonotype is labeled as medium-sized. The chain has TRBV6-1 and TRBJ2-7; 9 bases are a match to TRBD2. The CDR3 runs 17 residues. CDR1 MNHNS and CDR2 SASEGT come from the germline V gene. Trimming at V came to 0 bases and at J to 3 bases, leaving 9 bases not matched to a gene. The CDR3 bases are TGTGCCAGCAGTGAAGCGCGGGGGAGACTAGCGGTCTACGAGCAGTACTTC. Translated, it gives CASSEARGRLAVYEQYF.

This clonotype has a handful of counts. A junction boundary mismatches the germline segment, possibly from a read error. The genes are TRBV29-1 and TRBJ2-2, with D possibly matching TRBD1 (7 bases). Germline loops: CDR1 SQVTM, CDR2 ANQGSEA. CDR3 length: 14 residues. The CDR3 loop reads CSVYGTVGRGEQFF. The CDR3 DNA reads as TGCAGCGTCTATGGGACAGTGGGTCGCGGGGAGCAGTTTTTC.

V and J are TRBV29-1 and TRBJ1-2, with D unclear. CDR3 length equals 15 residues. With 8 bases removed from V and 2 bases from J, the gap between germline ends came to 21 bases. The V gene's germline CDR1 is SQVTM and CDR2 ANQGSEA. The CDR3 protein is CSFTSAGKRNYGYTF. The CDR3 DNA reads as TGCAGCTTTACGAGTGCGGGGAAGAGGAACTATGGCTACACCTTC.

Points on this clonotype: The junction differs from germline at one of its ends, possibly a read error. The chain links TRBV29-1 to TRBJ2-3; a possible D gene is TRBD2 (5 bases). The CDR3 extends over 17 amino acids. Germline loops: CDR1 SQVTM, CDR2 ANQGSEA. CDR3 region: CSVRTTFRWEKTDTQYF. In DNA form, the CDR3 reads TGCAGCGTCCGAACCACCTTTAGGTGGGAGAAAACAGATACTCAGTATTTT.

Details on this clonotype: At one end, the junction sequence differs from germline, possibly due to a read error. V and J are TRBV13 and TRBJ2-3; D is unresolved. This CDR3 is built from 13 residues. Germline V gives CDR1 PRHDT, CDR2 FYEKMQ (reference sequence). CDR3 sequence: CTSSLTMADTQYF. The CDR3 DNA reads TGTACCAGCAGCTTAACCATGGCCGATACGCAGTATTTT.

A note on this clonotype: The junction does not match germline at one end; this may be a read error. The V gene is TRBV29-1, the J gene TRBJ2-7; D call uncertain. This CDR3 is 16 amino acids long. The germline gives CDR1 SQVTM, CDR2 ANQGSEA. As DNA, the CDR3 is TGCAGCGTCATGACATCTAGGACCGGCACCCCCCACGAGCAATACTTC. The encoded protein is CSVMTSRTGTPHEQYF.

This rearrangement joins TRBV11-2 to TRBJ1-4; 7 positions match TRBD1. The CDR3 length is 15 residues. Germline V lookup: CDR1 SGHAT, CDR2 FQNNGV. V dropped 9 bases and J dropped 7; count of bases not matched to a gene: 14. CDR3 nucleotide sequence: TGTGCCAGGGGCCTAGACCCAACAGGGGTTGAAAAACTGTTTTTT. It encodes CARGLDPTGVEKLFF.

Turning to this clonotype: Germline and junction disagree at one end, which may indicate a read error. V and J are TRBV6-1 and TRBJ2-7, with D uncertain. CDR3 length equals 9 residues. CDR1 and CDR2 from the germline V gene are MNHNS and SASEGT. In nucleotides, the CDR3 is TGTGGCAGCCACAACGAGCAGTACTTC. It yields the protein CGSHNEQYF.

Here the CDR3 DNA reads TGTGCCAGCAGCTTGGGGCAGAGAAACTATGCATACACCTTC. Residues: CASSLGQRNYAYTF. This sequence joins TRBV5-4 and TRBJ1-2; D is unclear. This CDR3 is 14 amino acids long. Trimming cost V 0 bases and J 11 bases, with 17 bases left between them. CDR1 and CDR2 from the germline V gene are SGHNT and YYREEE (reference sequence).

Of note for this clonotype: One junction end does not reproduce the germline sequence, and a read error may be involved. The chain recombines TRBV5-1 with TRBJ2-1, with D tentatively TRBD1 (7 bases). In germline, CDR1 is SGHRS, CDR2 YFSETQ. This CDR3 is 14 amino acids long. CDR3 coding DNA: TGCGCTAGCAGCCTCAGGGGGGACTTCGATGAGCAGTTCTTC. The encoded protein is CASSLRGDFDEQFF. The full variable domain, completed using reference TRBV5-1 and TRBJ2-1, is KAGVTQTPRYLIKTRGQQVTLSCSPISGHRSVSWYQQTPGQGLQFLFEYFSETQRNKGNFPGRFSGRQFSNSRSEMNVSTLELGDSALYLCASSLRGDFDEQFFGPGTRLTVL.

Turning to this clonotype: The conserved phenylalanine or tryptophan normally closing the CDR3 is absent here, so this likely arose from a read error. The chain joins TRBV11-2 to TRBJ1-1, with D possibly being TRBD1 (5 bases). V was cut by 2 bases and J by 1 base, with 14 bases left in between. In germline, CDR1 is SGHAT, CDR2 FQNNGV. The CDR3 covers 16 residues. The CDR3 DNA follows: TGTGCCAGCAGCTTAACTGGCGGACAAAAGAACACTGAAGCTTTCTGT. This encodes CASSLTGGQKNTEAFC.

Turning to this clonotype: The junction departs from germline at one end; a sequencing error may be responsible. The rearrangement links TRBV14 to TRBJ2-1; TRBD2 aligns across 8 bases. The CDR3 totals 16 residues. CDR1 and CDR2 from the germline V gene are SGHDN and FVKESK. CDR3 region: CASSQGSSSGNYEHFF. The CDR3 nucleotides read TGTGCCAGCAGCCAGGGATCTAGTAGCGGGAACTATGAGCATTTCTTC.

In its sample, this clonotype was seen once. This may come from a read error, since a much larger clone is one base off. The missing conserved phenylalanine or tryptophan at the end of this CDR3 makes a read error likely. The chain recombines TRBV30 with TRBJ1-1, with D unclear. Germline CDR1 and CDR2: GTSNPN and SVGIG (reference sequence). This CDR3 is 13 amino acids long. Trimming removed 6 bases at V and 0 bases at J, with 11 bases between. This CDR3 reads CACRFVMNTEAFS. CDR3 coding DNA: TGTGCCTGTAGATTCGTCATGAACACTGAAGCTTTCTCT.

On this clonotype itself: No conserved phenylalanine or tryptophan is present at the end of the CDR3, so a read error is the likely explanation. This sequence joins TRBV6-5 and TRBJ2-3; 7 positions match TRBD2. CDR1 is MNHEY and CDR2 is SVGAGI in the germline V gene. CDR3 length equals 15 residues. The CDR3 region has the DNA TGTGCCAGCTACCCAGGACAAGCGGGAACAGTTACGCAGTATTCT. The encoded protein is CASYPGQAGTVTQYS.

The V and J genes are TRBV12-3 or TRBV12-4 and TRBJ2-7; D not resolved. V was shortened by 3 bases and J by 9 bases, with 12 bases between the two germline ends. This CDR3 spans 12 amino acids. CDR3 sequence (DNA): TGTGCCAGCAGTTTGGAACACTATGGGCAGTACTTC. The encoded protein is CASSLEHYGQYF.

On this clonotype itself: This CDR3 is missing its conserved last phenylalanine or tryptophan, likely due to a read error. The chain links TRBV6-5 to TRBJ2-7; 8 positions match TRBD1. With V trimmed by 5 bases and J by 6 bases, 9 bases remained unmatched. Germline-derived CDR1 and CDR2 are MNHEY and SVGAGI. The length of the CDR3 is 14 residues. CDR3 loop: CASSARTGPSEQYY. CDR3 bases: TGTGCCAGCAGTGCCCGGACAGGGCCCTCCGAGCAGTACTAC.

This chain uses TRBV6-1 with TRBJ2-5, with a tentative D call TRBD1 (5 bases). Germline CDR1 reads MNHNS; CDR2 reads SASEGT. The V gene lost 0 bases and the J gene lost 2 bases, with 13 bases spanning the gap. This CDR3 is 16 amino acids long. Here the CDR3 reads CASSEARRQLQETQYF. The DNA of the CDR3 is TGTGCCAGCAGTGAAGCACGTAGACAGCTACAAGAGACCCAGTACTTC.

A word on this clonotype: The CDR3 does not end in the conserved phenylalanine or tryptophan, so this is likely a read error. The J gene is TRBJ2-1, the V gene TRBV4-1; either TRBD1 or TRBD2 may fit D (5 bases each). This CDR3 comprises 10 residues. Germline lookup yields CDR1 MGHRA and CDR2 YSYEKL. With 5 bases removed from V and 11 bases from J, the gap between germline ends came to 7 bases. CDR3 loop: CASSVGQQFY. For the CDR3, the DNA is TGCGCCAGCAGCGTGGGACAGCAGTTCTAC.

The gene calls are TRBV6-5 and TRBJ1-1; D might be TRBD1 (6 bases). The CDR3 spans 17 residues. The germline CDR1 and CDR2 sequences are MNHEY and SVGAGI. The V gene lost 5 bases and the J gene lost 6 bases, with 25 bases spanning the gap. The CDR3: CASSPPMGAVAIAEAFF. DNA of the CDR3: TGTGCCAGCAGTCCCCCCATGGGGGCGGTAGCTATCGCTGAAGCTTTCTTT.

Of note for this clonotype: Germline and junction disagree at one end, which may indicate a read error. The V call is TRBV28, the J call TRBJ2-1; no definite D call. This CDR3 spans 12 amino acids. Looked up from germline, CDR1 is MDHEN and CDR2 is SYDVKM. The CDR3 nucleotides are TGTACCAGCAGCTGGGCCAACAATGAGCATTTCTTC. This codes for CTSSWANNEHFF.

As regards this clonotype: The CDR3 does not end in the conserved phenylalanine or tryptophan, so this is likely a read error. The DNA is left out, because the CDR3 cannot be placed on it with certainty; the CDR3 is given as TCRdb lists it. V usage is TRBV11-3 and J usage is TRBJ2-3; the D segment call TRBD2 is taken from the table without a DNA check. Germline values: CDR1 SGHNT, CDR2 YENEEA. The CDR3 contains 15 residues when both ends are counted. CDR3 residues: CASGFSGRRTDTQYL.

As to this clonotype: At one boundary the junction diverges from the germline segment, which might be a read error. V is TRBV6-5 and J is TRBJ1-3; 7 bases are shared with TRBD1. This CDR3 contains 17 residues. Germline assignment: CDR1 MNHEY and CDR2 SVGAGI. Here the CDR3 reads CASSPIQGSLSRNTIYF. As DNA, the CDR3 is TGTGCCAGCAGTCCTATACAGGGGAGTCTCTCTCGAAACACCATATATTTT.

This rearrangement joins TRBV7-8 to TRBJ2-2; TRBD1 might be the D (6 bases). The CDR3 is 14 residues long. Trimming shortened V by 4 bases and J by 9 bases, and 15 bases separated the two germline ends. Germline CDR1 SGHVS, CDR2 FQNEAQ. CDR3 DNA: TGTGCCAGCAGCTACAGGGTCAACACAAGGGAGCTGTTTTTT. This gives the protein CASSYRVNTRELFF.

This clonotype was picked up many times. CDR3: CASSFSLGGNEKLFF. CDR3 bases: TGTGCCAGCAGTTTCAGTCTGGGGGGGAATGAAAAACTGTTTTTT. The chain is built from TRBV12-3 or TRBV12-4 and TRBJ1-4; TRBD1 is a possible D gene (5 bases). V lost 3 bases, J lost 5 bases, and 13 bases lay in between. The CDR3 is 15 residues long.

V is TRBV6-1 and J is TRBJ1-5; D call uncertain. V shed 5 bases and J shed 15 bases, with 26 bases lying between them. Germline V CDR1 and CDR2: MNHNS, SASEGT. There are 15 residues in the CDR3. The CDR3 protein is CASSYSSDSNQPWHF. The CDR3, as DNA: TGTGCCAGCAGTTACTCGTCGGATAGCAATCAGCCCTGGCATTTT.